The rows below give T cell receptor beta chains drawn from one sample of a study of blood T cell repertoires in COVID-19. Generated by immunoSEQ multiplex PCR, the TCRdb table keeps only in-frame clones and is missing some. Here the sample spans 55,000 to 75,000 clones, less than 85% being singletons. The sequenced material came from peripheral blood. The source of these receptors is an older man with active COVID-19. Both conserved end residues are part of each CDR3. Each record gives: J gene, CDR3 length, clone size, V gene, D gene, CDR3 DNA, CDR3 protein. D genes are given only for firm matches. A clone size is listed for some rows: how often the clone was seen (once, few, many), or a class if it is expanded.

TRBJ2-3,18,NA,TRBV3-1/TRBV3-2,TRBD2,TGTGCCAGCAGCGTAACCTTGGGGAGGACTAGCGGCTCAGATACGCAGTATTTT,CASSVTLGRTSGSDTQYF
TRBJ2-1,11,NA,TRBV10-3,NA,TGTGCCGTACAAAACCACAATGAGCAGTTCTTC,CAVQNHNEQFF
TRBJ1-4,14,once,TRBV7-9,NA,TGTGCCAGCAGCTTAGCGATGAGCAATGAAAAACTGTTTTTT,CASSLAMSNEKLFF
TRBJ2-3,16,NA,TRBV19,TRBD2,TGTGCCAGTAGTCCCCTCGGACTAGCGGTTACAGATACGCAGTATTTT,CASSPLGLAVTDTQYF
TRBJ2-1,15,NA,TRBV19,NA,TGTGCCAGCAGGCAGAGACCTGGCTCCTACAATGAGCAGTTCTTC,CASRQRPGSYNEQFF
TRBJ1-4,18,NA,TRBV21-1,NA,TGTGCCAGCAGCAAAGAAACGCCCTGGGACAGGGTGGGTGAAAAACTGTTTTTT,CASSKETPWDRVGEKLFF
TRBJ2-2,12,NA,TRBV9,NA,TGTGCCAGCAGCGTGTGGGAGGGGGAGCTGTTTTTT,CASSVWEGELFF
TRBJ2-5,15,NA,TRBV18,TRBD2,TGTGCCAGCTCACCGCCGAATGGCGGGGGAGAGACCCAGTACTTC,CASSPPNGGGETQYF
TRBJ2-3,17,NA,TRBV6-1,TRBD2,TGTGCCAGCAGTGAAGCGCGATCTAGCGGTGCGGTTCATGGGCAGTATTTT,CASSEARSSGAVHGQYF
TRBJ1-3,14,NA,TRBV28,NA,TGTGCCAGCAACCTACAGGGTACTGGAAACACCATATATTTT,CASNLQGTGNTIYF
TRBJ2-3,15,NA,TRBV19,NA,TGTGCCAGTAGTATCCCCAGGGCCAGCACAGATACGCAGTATTTT,CASSIPRASTDTQYF
TRBJ1-2,16,NA,TRBV6-2/TRBV6-3,TRBD1,TGTGCCAGCAGTTACCGCTATGACAGGGGAAACTATGGCTACACCTTC,CASSYRYDRGNYGYTF
TRBJ2-3,16,NA,TRBV5-5,NA,TGTGCCAGCAGCTTGGCCTCGGACAGAAGCACAGATACGCAGTATTTT,CASSLASDRSTDTQYF
TRBJ1-1,13,NA,TRBV4-3,TRBD1,TGCGCCAGCAGCCAAGATCGGACAGGGACGGCTTTCTTT,CASSQDRTGTAFF
TRBJ2-4,13,NA,TRBV2,NA,TGTGCCAGCGGGCGGTCCAGGGAAGGCATTCAGTACTTC,CASGRSREGIQYF
TRBJ1-2,16,NA,TRBV1,NA,NA,CTSETFGQGARYGYTF
TRBJ2-1,13,NA,TRBV5-5,TRBD1,TGTGCCAGCAGCCCAGGGACAGGGTGGCGGCAGTTCTTC,CASSPGTGWRQFF
TRBJ2-1,13,NA,TRBV5-1,NA,TGCGCCAGCAGCTCCGCAGGGTTTGTTGAGCAGTTCTTC,CASSSAGFVEQFF
TRBJ2-7,13,NA,TRBV7-2,TRBD2,TGTGCCAGCAGCCGACTAGCGGACTTAGAGCAGTACTTC,CASSRLADLEQYF
TRBJ2-2,19,NA,TRBV7-7,TRBD2,TGTGCTAGCAGCCCTGGACTAGCGGGAGAGGACGCGAACACCGGGGAGCTGTTTTTT,CASSPGLAGEDANTGELFF
TRBJ2-1,15,NA,TRBV5-1,TRBD1,TGCGCCAGCAGCTTGGAGGAGGACAGGGGTAGTGAGCAGTTCTTC,CASSLEEDRGSEQFF
TRBJ2-7,16,NA,TRBV5-1,TRBD1,TGCGCCAGCAGCCCCGCCCCGGGACAGGTATCCTACGAGCAGTACTTC,CASSPAPGQVSYEQYF
TRBJ2-3,15,NA,TRBV9,NA,TGTGCCAGCAGCGTAGTCCCACTCGCTACAGATACGCAGTATTTT,CASSVVPLATDTQYF
TRBJ1-3,16,NA,TRBV24-1,NA,TGTGCCACCAGTGACCCAGGGGTTATATCTGGAAACACCATATATTTT,CATSDPGVISGNTIYF
TRBJ2-7,12,once,TRBV10-3,NA,TGTGCCATCTCTGCAGGGACCTACGAGCAGTACTTC,CAISAGTYEQYF
TRBJ2-7,11,NA,TRBV18,NA,TGTGCCAGCTCCTCGAGCCACGAGCAGTACTTC,CASSSSHEQYF
TRBJ1-6,15,NA,TRBV15,TRBD1,TGTGCCACCAGCACCGCCGGGACAGGGAATTCACCCCTCCACTTT,CATSTAGTGNSPLHF
TRBJ2-1,15,NA,TRBV7-2,TRBD1,TGTGCCAGCAGCTTGGGACAGGGAACCTACAATGAGCAGTTCTTC,CASSLGQGTYNEQFF
TRBJ1-2,14,NA,TRBV7-6,NA,TGTGCCAGCAGCCCACGGTCGGACAGCTATGGCTACACCTTC,CASSPRSDSYGYTF
TRBJ1-2,14,NA,TRBV5-6,NA,TGTGCCAGCAGCTTTGGTTCGGAGGACTATGGCTACACCTTC,CASSFGSEDYGYTF
TRBJ1-3,16,NA,TRBV18,NA,TGTGCCAGCTCACCAGAGGGCCCGGGACTTAGAAACACCATATATTTT,CASSPEGPGLRNTIYF
TRBJ2-1,14,NA,TRBV13,NA,TGTGCCAGCAGCGTAGCAGTGTTGGAGAATGAGCAGTTCTTC,CASSVAVLENEQFF
TRBJ2-2,16,NA,TRBV6-8,NA,TGTGCCAGCAGTTACACCCGGGAGATGCACACCGGGGAGCTGTTTTTT,CASSYTREMHTGELFF
TRBJ1-2,15,medium-sized,TRBV4-2,NA,TGTGCCAGCAGCCCTGAAGCAGGGAATCAGGGTGGCTACACCTTC,CASSPEAGNQGGYTF
TRBJ2-5,17,NA,TRBV5-1,TRBD1,TGCGCCAGCAGCTCAAGGCCCCCGGGACAGGGGGGAGAGACCCAGTACTTC,CASSSRPPGQGGETQYF
TRBJ2-7,15,NA,TRBV14,TRBD1,TGTGCCAGCAGCCAAAGGTGGGACAGGGGGTACGAGCAGTACTTC,CASSQRWDRGYEQYF
TRBJ1-2,15,NA,TRBV3-1/TRBV3-2,NA,TGTGCCAGCAGCCAAGATAACAGGGCGGACTATGGCTACACCTTC,CASSQDNRADYGYTF
TRBJ1-3,14,NA,TRBV5-6,NA,TGTGCCAGCAGCTTCCCGGGCTCTGGAAACACCATATATTTT,CASSFPGSGNTIYF
TRBJ2-1,15,NA,TRBV7-8,TRBD2,TGTGCCAGCAGCGCCACTAGCGGGAGGGCACATGAGCAGTTCTTC,CASSATSGRAHEQFF
TRBJ2-7,16,NA,TRBV7-9,TRBD2,TGTGCCAGCAGCGGGCGGACTAGCGGGGTGGGCTACGAGCAGTACTTC,CASSGRTSGVGYEQYF